This is a list of T cell receptor beta chains from one sample in a study of CD8 T cells in Susac syndrome. TCRdb ran MiXCR on the immunoSEQ multiplex PCR reads and lists one entry per CDR3 protein. The data show approximately 270,000 distinct CDR3 sequences, 93% seen once. Sequencing used CD4+ T cells from PBMCs. Receptors were obtained from a human donor with multiple sclerosis. Each CDR3 is given with its conserved first and last residue. Each record gives: CDR3 protein, CDR3 DNA, V gene, D gene, clone size, J gene. D genes are given only for firm matches. Only some rows state a clone size, as once, few, many or a class for expanded clones.

CDR3aa: CASSIGERNTEAFF; CDR3nt: TGTGCCAGTAGTATCGGGGAGAGGAACACTGAAGCTTTCTTT; v_gene: TRBV19; d_gene: -; abundance: -; j_gene: TRBJ1-1
CDR3aa: CASSQEAGLGYGYTF; CDR3nt: TGCGCCAGCAGCCAAGAGGCAGGGCTCGGCTATGGCTACACCTTC; v_gene: TRBV4-1; d_gene: -; abundance: -; j_gene: TRBJ1-2
CDR3aa: CASIARGLAGDQETQYF; CDR3nt: TGTGCCAGCATCGCCCGGGGACTAGCGGGGGACCAAGAGACCCAGTACTTC; v_gene: TRBV25-1; d_gene: TRBD2; abundance: -; j_gene: TRBJ2-5
CDR3aa: CATPGTSGTSSYNEQFF; CDR3nt: TGTGCCACCCCCGGGACTAGCGGAACAAGCTCCTACAATGAGCAGTTCTTC; v_gene: TRBV6-8; d_gene: TRBD2; abundance: -; j_gene: TRBJ2-1
CDR3aa: CASSRGQGGGYTF; CDR3nt: TGTGCCAGCAGCCGGGGACAGGGAGGGGGCTACACCTTC; v_gene: TRBV3-1; d_gene: TRBD1; abundance: -; j_gene: TRBJ1-2
CDR3aa: CASSLTGGGLSGANVLTF; CDR3nt: TGTGCCAGCAGCTTGACAGGGGGCGGACTTTCTGGGGCCAACGTCCTGACTTTC; v_gene: TRBV7-2; d_gene: TRBD1; abundance: -; j_gene: TRBJ2-6
CDR3aa: CASTPGPGGNQPQHF; CDR3nt: TGTGCCAGCACCCCGGGCCCCGGGGGCAATCAGCCCCAGCATTTT; v_gene: TRBV2; d_gene: -; abundance: -; j_gene: TRBJ1-5
CDR3aa: CSVSFLGGTGELFF; CDR3nt: TGCAGCGTTAGTTTTTTAGGGGGGACCGGGGAGCTGTTTTTT; v_gene: TRBV29-1; d_gene: -; abundance: -; j_gene: TRBJ2-2
CDR3aa: CASSFLSQGASYNSPLHF; CDR3nt: TGTGCCAGCAGTTTTTTGAGCCAGGGGGCTTCCTATAATTCACCCCTCCACTTT; v_gene: TRBV28; d_gene: TRBD1; abundance: -; j_gene: TRBJ1-6
CDR3aa: CSGGWGEHTNTGELFF; CDR3nt: TGCAGCGGAGGGTGGGGGGAACATACAAACACCGGGGAGCTGTTTTTT; v_gene: TRBV29-1; d_gene: -; abundance: -; j_gene: TRBJ2-2
CDR3aa: CASRKDHTAGTGELFF; CDR3nt: TGTGCCAGCAGGAAAGACCATACCGCGGGCACCGGGGAGCTGTTTTTT; v_gene: TRBV2; d_gene: -; abundance: -; j_gene: TRBJ2-2
CDR3aa: CASSLGSPTDTQYF; CDR3nt: TGTGCCAGCAGCTTAGGGTCCCCCACAGATACGCAGTATTTT; v_gene: TRBV7-3; d_gene: -; abundance: -; j_gene: TRBJ2-3
CDR3aa: CASSRSPWGTQYF; CDR3nt: TGCGCCAGCAGCCGCTCCCCGTGGGGGACCCAGTACTTC; v_gene: TRBV4-1; d_gene: -; abundance: -; j_gene: TRBJ2-5
CDR3aa: CATSYSASGDTQYF; CDR3nt: TGTGCCACCAGTTACAGCGCCTCTGGAGATACGCAGTATTTT; v_gene: TRBV24-1; d_gene: -; abundance: once; j_gene: TRBJ2-3
CDR3aa: CASSPEQGRGYTF; CDR3nt: TGTGCCAGCTCACCCGAACAGGGTAGGGGCTACACCTTC; v_gene: TRBV18; d_gene: -; abundance: -; j_gene: TRBJ1-2
CDR3aa: CSVEGQGGLGTEAFF; CDR3nt: TGCAGCGTTGAGGGACAGGGGGGGTTAGGCACTGAAGCTTTCTTT; v_gene: TRBV29-1; d_gene: TRBD1; abundance: -; j_gene: TRBJ1-1
CDR3aa: CAWILGSETQYF; CDR3nt: TGTGCCTGGATTTTAGGGTCGGAGACCCAGTACTTC; v_gene: TRBV30; d_gene: -; abundance: -; j_gene: TRBJ2-5
CDR3aa: CASSRTGGGNEQFF; CDR3nt: TGTGCCAGCAGCCGGACAGGGGGAGGCAATGAGCAGTTCTTC; v_gene: TRBV6-1; d_gene: TRBD1; abundance: -; j_gene: TRBJ2-1
CDR3aa: CASSPGLTGETQYF; CDR3nt: TGTGCCAGCAGTCCGGGGCTTACGGGGGAGACCCAGTACTTC; v_gene: TRBV5-6; d_gene: -; abundance: -; j_gene: TRBJ2-5
CDR3aa: CASSVGASADTQYF; CDR3nt: TGTGCCAGCAGCGTAGGTGCTAGCGCAGATACGCAGTATTTT; v_gene: TRBV9; d_gene: -; abundance: -; j_gene: TRBJ2-3
CDR3aa: CASSQDRGGEQYF; CDR3nt: TGTGCCAGCAGTCAGGACAGGGGCGGAGAGCAGTACTTC; v_gene: TRBV6-2/TRBV6-3; d_gene: TRBD1; abundance: -; j_gene: TRBJ2-7
CDR3aa: CASSVSITSTDTQYF; CDR3nt: TGTGCCAGCAGTGTATCCATAACTAGCACAGATACGCAGTATTTT; v_gene: TRBV6-1; d_gene: -; abundance: -; j_gene: TRBJ2-3
CDR3aa: CASSPNTGIGAEAFF; CDR3nt: TGTGCCAGCAGCCCAAACACAGGGATAGGCGCTGAAGCTTTCTTT; v_gene: TRBV5-6; d_gene: -; abundance: -; j_gene: TRBJ1-1
CDR3aa: CASSLGGNQETQYF; CDR3nt: TGTGCCAGCAGCTTGGGAGGGAACCAAGAGACCCAGTACTTC; v_gene: TRBV5-4; d_gene: -; abundance: -; j_gene: TRBJ2-5
CDR3aa: CSVDTGIIPGELFF; CDR3nt: TGCAGCGTTGACACAGGGATTATTCCCGGGGAGCTGTTTTTT; v_gene: TRBV29-1; d_gene: -; abundance: -; j_gene: TRBJ2-2
CDR3aa: CASSVPNTGELFF; CDR3nt: TGTGCCAGCAGTGTACCCAACACCGGGGAGCTGTTTTTT; v_gene: TRBV28; d_gene: -; abundance: -; j_gene: TRBJ2-2
CDR3aa: CASSEVYNEQFF; CDR3nt: TGTGCCAGCAGCGAGGTGTACAATGAGCAGTTCTTC; v_gene: TRBV12-3/TRBV12-4; d_gene: -; abundance: -; j_gene: TRBJ2-1
CDR3aa: CASSVGQNQETQYF; CDR3nt: TGTGCCAGCAGCGTTGGACAGAACCAAGAGACCCAGTACTTC; v_gene: TRBV9; d_gene: -; abundance: once; j_gene: TRBJ2-5
CDR3aa: CASSPGTGGIF; CDR3nt: TGTGCCAGCAGTCCCGGGACAGGGGGAATTTTT; v_gene: TRBV28; d_gene: TRBD1; abundance: -; j_gene: TRBJ1-4
CDR3aa: CASTRRLLHTQYF; CDR3nt: TGTGCCAGCACTCGGCGGCTTTTGCATACGCAGTATTTT; v_gene: TRBV6-4; d_gene: -; abundance: -; j_gene: TRBJ2-3
CDR3aa: CASSLILSETNYGYTF; CDR3nt: TGTGCCAGCAGCTTAATTTTGTCCGAAACGAACTATGGCTACACCTTC; v_gene: TRBV7-9; d_gene: -; abundance: -; j_gene: TRBJ1-2
CDR3aa: CASSLGQTQETQYF; CDR3nt: TGTGCCAGCAGCTTGGGACAGACGCAAGAGACCCAGTACTTC; v_gene: TRBV5-4; d_gene: -; abundance: -; j_gene: TRBJ2-5
CDR3aa: CASRDTRQGPQHF; CDR3nt: TGTGCCTCCCGGGACACCCGTCAGGGGCCCCAGCATTTT; v_gene: TRBV12-3/TRBV12-4; d_gene: -; abundance: -; j_gene: TRBJ1-5
CDR3aa: CASRPTQGRSTDTQYF; CDR3nt: TGCGCCAGCAGACCAACACAGGGAAGGAGCACAGATACGCAGTATTTT; v_gene: TRBV5-1; d_gene: -; abundance: -; j_gene: TRBJ2-3
CDR3aa: CAWGQVVYGYTF; CDR3nt: TGTGCCTGGGGACAGGTCGTCTATGGCTACACCTTC; v_gene: TRBV30; d_gene: TRBD1; abundance: once; j_gene: TRBJ1-2
CDR3aa: CASSLLAPGIGELFF; CDR3nt: TGTGCCAGCAGTTTACTCGCCCCGGGGATCGGGGAGCTGTTTTTT; v_gene: TRBV27; d_gene: -; abundance: once; j_gene: TRBJ2-2
CDR3aa: CASCLGDIQFVEAFF; CDR3nt: TGTGCCAGCTGCCTGGGGGACATCCAGTTCGTTGAAGCTTTCTTT; v_gene: TRBV28; d_gene: -; abundance: -; j_gene: TRBJ1-1
CDR3aa: CASSVDRGRREKLFF; CDR3nt: TGCGCCAGCAGCGTCGACAGGGGGCGGCGTGAAAAACTGTTTTTT; v_gene: TRBV5-1; d_gene: TRBD1; abundance: -; j_gene: TRBJ1-4
CDR3aa: CAAWSVGAATNYGYTF; CDR3nt: TGTGCCGCCTGGAGTGTCGGTGCAGCCACTAACTATGGCTACACCTTC; v_gene: TRBV30; d_gene: -; abundance: -; j_gene: TRBJ1-2
CDR3aa: CASSRTNTYNEQFF; CDR3nt: TGCGCCAGCAGTAGGACCAACACGTACAATGAGCAGTTCTTC; v_gene: TRBV5-1; d_gene: -; abundance: -; j_gene: TRBJ2-1
CDR3aa: CASSPNRDGYGYTF; CDR3nt: TGTGCCAGCTCACCCAACCGGGACGGCTATGGCTACACCTTC; v_gene: TRBV18; d_gene: -; abundance: once; j_gene: TRBJ1-2
CDR3aa: CSARVSFSRPPYEQYF; CDR3nt: TGCAGTGCTAGAGTGTCATTTTCTCGACCCCCCTACGAGCAGTACTTC; v_gene: TRBV20-1; d_gene: -; abundance: -; j_gene: TRBJ2-7
CDR3aa: CAWSENGWGGYTF; CDR3nt: TGTGCCTGGAGTGAAAACGGATGGGGAGGCTACACCTTC; v_gene: TRBV30; d_gene: -; abundance: -; j_gene: TRBJ1-2
CDR3aa: CASSFLMGSNQPQHF; CDR3nt: TGTGCCAGCAGTTTTCTCATGGGAAGCAATCAGCCCCAGCATTTT; v_gene: TRBV28; d_gene: -; abundance: -; j_gene: TRBJ1-5
CDR3aa: CASSLGTVHYEQYF; CDR3nt: TGTGCCAGCAGCTTAGGGACAGTGCACTACGAGCAGTACTTC; v_gene: TRBV7-8; d_gene: -; abundance: -; j_gene: TRBJ2-7
CDR3aa: CASTIRWQGAHEQYF; CDR3nt: TGTGCCAGCACGATAAGGTGGCAGGGGGCCCACGAGCAGTACTTC; v_gene: TRBV2; d_gene: TRBD1; abundance: -; j_gene: TRBJ2-7
CDR3aa: CASSPSGGATSYEQYF; CDR3nt: TGCGCCAGCAGCCCCTCTGGCGGGGCAACCTCCTACGAGCAGTACTTC; v_gene: TRBV5-1; d_gene: -; abundance: -; j_gene: TRBJ2-7
CDR3aa: CASSHDQDSYEQYF; CDR3nt: TGTGCCAGCTCCCACGATCAGGACTCCTACGAGCAGTACTTC; v_gene: TRBV27; d_gene: -; abundance: -; j_gene: TRBJ2-7